A selection of T cell receptor beta chains follows, all from one sample in a study of cytomegalovirus exposure and HLA in healthy donors. The repertoire was sequenced with immunoSEQ multiplex PCR; TCRdb's copy has only in-frame clones and lacks some. Among over 150,000 clones listed, about 81% were seen once. Sample: PBMCs. The receptor source for this set is a young man in good health and CMV-seropositive. Each CDR3 is given with its conserved first and last residue. The D gene is left open where the match is weak. For some rows the clone size is stated as once, few or many, or as a class when expanded; others skip it.

TRBV4-1	TRBJ2-3	TRBD2	-	TGCGCCAGCAGCCAAGGCGGGGGGGTTATGAGCACAGATACGCAGTATTTT	CASSQGGGVMSTDTQYF
TRBV7-3	TRBJ1-1	-	-	TGTGCCAGCAGCTTAACAGTAGCGAACACTGAAGCTTTCTTT	CASSLTVANTEAFF
TRBV5-1	TRBJ2-3	-	-	TGCGCCAGCAGCTTGGGGGAGAATACGCAGTATTTT	CASSLGENTQYF
TRBV9	TRBJ2-1	TRBD2	-	TGTGCCAGCAGCTCGTTACTAGCGGCCACAAATGAGCAGTTCTTC	CASSSLLAATNEQFF
TRBV4-3	TRBJ1-5	TRBD1	once	TGCGCCAGCAGCCACGGACAGGGACAGCCCCAGCATTTT	CASSHGQGQPQHF
TRBV4-2	TRBJ2-3	-	-	TGTGCCAGCAGCCAAGTTAGCGAAACGACAGATACGCAGTATTTT	CASSQVSETTDTQYF
TRBV5-6	TRBJ1-3	-	-	TGTGCCAGCAGTCCCGGGCAGGGGAGCCGAAACACCATATATTTT	CASSPGQGSRNTIYF
TRBV12-5	TRBJ2-5	TRBD1	-	TGTGCTAGTGGTCTCCGGGACAGGCAAGAGACCCAGTACTTC	CASGLRDRQETQYF
TRBV6-5	TRBJ2-2	TRBD2	-	TGTGCCAGCAGTTACTCCATTCTAGCGGGAACAGGGGAGCTGTTTTTT	CASSYSILAGTGELFF
TRBV6-4	TRBJ2-1	-	few	TGTGCCAGGGGGAGTCGGGATGAGCAGTTCTTC	CARGSRDEQFF
TRBV7-8	TRBJ2-7	TRBD2	few	TGTGCCAGCAGCTTCAGGAGCGGGAGTATCTACGAGCAGTACTTC	CASSFRSGSIYEQYF
TRBV28	TRBJ2-7	-	-	TGTGCCAGCAGTCCCGGACAAAACTCCTACGAGCAGTACTTC	CASSPGQNSYEQYF
TRBV5-6	TRBJ2-3	-	-	TGTGCCAGCAGCACTCAGCGGCGGACCACAGATACGCAGTATTTT	CASSTQRRTTDTQYF
TRBV9	TRBJ1-2	-	-	TGTGCCAGCAGCGTAGATCAGGGGCCTAACTATGGCTACACCTTC	CASSVDQGPNYGYTF
TRBV7-3	TRBJ2-7	TRBD2	-	TGTGCCAGCAGCCTGCTAGGGCTAGCGGGAGAACCGGGGTACTTC	CASSLLGLAGEPGYF
TRBV19	TRBJ1-1	TRBD1	-	TGTGCCAGTAGTGACAGGGGGCGGGCGAACACTGAAGCTTTCTTT	CASSDRGRANTEAFF
TRBV29-1	TRBJ2-3	-	-	TGCAGCGTTGGATATCTCTACAGCACAGATACGCAGTATTTT	CSVGYLYSTDTQYF
TRBV18	TRBJ2-5	-	-	TGTGCCAGCTCACCCCCAGGGTCCGAGACCCAGTACTTC	CASSPPGSETQYF